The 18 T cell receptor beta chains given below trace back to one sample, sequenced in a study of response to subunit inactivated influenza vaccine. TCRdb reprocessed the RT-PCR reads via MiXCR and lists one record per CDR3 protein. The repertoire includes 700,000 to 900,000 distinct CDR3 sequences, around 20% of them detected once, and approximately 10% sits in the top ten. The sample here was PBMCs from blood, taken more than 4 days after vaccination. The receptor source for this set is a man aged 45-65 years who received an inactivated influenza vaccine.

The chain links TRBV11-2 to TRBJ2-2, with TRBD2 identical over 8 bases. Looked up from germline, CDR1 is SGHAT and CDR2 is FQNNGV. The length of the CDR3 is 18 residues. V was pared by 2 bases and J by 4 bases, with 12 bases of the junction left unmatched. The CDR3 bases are TGTGCCAGCAGCTTATATCTATCCGGGAGGGCCTCCACCGGGGAGCTGTTTTTT. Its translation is CASSLYLSGRASTGELFF.

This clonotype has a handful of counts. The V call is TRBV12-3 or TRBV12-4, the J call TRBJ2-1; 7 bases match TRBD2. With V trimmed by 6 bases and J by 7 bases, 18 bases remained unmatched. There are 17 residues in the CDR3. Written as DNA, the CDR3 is TGTGCCAGCAGATCCCTGACTAGCACGGTGGTGGGGAATGAGCAGTTCTTC. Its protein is CASRSLTSTVVGNEQFF.

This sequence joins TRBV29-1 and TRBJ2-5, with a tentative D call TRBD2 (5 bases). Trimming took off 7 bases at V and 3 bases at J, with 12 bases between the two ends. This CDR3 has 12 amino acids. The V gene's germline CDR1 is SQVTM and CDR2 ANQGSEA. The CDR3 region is CSAGGSEETQYF. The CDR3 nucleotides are TGCAGCGCTGGAGGCTCTGAAGAGACCCAGTACTTC.

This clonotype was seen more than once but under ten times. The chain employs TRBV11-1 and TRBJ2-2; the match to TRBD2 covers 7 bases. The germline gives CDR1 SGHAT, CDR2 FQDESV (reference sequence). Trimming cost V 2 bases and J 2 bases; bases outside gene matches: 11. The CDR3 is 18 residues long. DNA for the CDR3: TGTGCCAGCAGCTTAAGAAGTGGCGGGAGCGTAAACACCGGGGAGCTGTTTTTT. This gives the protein CASSLRSGGSVNTGELFF.

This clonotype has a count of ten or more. In DNA, the CDR3 is TGTGCCAGCAGCTTTGGCGGATACCAAGAGACCCAGTACTTC. The encoded protein is CASSFGGYQETQYF. The chain uses TRBV7-9 and TRBJ2-5; D call uncertain. Trimming removed 3 bases from V and 0 bases from J, with 8 bases in between. Germline CDR1 SEHNR, CDR2 FQNEAQ (reference sequence). The CDR3 runs 14 residues.

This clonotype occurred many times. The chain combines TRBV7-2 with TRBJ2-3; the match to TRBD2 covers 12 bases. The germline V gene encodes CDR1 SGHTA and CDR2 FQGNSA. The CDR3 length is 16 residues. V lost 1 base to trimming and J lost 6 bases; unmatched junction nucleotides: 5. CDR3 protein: CASSLVLAGGSDTQYF. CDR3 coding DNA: TGTGCCAGCAGCTTAGTGCTAGCGGGGGGGTCTGATACGCAGTATTTT. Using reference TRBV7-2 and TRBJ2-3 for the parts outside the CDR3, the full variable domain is GAGVSQSPSNKVTEKGKDVELRCDPISGHTALYWYRQSLGQGLEFLIYFQGNSAPDKSGLPSDRFSAERTGGSVSTLTIQRTQQEDSAVYLCASSLVLAGGSDTQYFGPGTRLTVL.

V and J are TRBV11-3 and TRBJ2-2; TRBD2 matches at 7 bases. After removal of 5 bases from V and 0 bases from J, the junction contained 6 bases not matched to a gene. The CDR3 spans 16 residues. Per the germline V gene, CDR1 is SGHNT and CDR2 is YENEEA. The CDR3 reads CASSPRLATNTGELFF. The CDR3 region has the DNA TGTGCCAGCAGCCCCCGACTAGCAACGAACACCGGGGAGCTGTTTTTT.

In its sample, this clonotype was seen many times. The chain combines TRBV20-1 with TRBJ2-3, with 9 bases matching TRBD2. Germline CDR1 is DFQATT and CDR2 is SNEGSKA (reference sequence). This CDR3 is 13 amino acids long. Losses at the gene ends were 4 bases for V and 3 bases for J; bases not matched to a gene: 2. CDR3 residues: CSATSGGTDTQYF. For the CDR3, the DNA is TGCAGTGCTACAAGCGGGGGGACAGATACGCAGTATTTT.

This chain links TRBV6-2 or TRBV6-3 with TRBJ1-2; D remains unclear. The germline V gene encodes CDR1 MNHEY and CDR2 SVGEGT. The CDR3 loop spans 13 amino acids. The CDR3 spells CAATGIINYGYTF. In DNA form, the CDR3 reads TGTGCTGCAACGGGCATTATTAACTATGGCTACACCTTC.

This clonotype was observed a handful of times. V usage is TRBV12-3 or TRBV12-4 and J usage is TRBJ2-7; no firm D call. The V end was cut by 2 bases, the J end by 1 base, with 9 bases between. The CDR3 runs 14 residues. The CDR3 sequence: CASSLYSRSYEQYF. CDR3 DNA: TGTGCCAGCAGTTTATACAGCAGATCCTACGAGCAGTACTTC.

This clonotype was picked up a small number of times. The CDR3: CSVERKVNTEAFF. CDR3 DNA: TGCAGCGTTGAAAGGAAGGTGAACACTGAAGCTTTCTTT. This rearrangement joins TRBV29-1 to TRBJ1-1, with no clear D. With 2 bases removed from V and 0 bases from J, the gap between germline ends came to 7 bases. The CDR3 loop spans 13 amino acids. Germline-derived CDR1 and CDR2 are SQVTM and ANQGSEA.

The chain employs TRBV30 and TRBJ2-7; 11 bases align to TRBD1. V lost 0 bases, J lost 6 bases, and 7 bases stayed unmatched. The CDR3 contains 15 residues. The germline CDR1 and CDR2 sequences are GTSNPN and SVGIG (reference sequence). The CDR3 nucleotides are TGTGCCTGGAGTGTACGGGGGACAGGGGGTCGCGAGCAGTACTTC. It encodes CAWSVRGTGGREQYF.

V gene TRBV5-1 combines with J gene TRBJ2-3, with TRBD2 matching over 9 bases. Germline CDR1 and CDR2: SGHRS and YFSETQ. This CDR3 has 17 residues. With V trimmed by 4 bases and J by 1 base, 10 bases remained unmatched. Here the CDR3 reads CASSPFRRTSGTDTQYF. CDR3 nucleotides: TGCGCCAGCAGCCCATTTCGGCGGACTAGCGGCACAGATACGCAGTATTTT.

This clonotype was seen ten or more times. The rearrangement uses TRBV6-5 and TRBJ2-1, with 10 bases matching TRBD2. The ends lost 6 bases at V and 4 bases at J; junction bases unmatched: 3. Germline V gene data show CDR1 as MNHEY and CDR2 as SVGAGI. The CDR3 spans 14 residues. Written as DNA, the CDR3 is TGTGCCAGCAGGACTAGCGGGCAGTACAATGAGCAGTTCTTC. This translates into CASRTSGQYNEQFF.

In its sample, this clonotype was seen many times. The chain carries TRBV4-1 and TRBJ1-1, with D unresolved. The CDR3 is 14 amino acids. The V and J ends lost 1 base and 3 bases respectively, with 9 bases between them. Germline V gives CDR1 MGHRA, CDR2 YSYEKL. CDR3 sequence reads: CASSQADGYTEAFF. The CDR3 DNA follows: TGCGCCAGCAGCCAAGCGGACGGATACACTGAAGCTTTCTTT.

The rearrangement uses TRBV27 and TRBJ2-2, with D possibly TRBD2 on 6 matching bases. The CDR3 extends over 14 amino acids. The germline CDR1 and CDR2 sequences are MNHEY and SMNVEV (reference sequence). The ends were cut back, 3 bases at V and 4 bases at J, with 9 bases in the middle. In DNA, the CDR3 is TGTGCCAGCAGTTTTGTAGCGGTCACCGGGGAGCTGTTTTTT. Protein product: CASSFVAVTGELFF.

CDR3 in DNA: TGTGCCAGCAGTTTATCCAGCCTGAGGGGTGAAGCTTTCTTT. Encoded protein: CASSLSSLRGEAFF. The chain has TRBV12-3 or TRBV12-4 and TRBJ1-1; perhaps TRBD1 as D (5 bases). The CDR3 is 14 amino acids. Trimming took 2 bases from V and 7 from J, leaving 14 bases between them.

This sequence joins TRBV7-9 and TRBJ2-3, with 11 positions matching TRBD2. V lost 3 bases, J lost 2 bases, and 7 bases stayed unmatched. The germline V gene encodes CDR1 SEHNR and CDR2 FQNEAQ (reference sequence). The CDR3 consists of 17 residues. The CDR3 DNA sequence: TGTGCCAGCAGCTTGGTGGGACTAGCGGAAGTCACAGATACGCAGTATTTT. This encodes CASSLVGLAEVTDTQYF.